This TCR beta chain was found in a study of neurological immune-mediated disorders. This clonotype was counted ten times or more. Noted time point: longitudinal time-point 3. In TCRdb, the 5' RACE reads were re-called with MiXCR into one record per CDR3 protein. Here the sample spans fewer than 110,000 distinct CDR3 sequences, roughly 10% being singletons. With 5 bases clipped from V and 2 bases from J, the junction kept 5 bases outside the gene matches. Germline CDR1 SQVTM, CDR2 ANQGSEA. The CDR3 has 13 residues. This chain connects TRBV29-1 to TRBJ2-7, with 8 positions matching TRBD1. This sequence was found in a female donor with HTLV-1-associated myelopathy (HAM/TSP). Sequencing was carried out using PBMCs. DNA of the CDR3: TGCAGCGTTACGGGACAGGCCACCTACGAGCAGTACTTC. Translated: CSVTGQATYEQYF.